Listed below are T cell receptor beta chains from one sample, sequenced in a study of blood T cell repertoires in COVID-19. Profiled with immunoSEQ multiplex PCR; TCRdb holds only in-frame clones, not every one. The sample includes fewer than 350,000 clones, 70% to 90% of them seen just once. Sequenced material: peripheral blood. These receptors originate from a young woman who had recovered from COVID-19. Each CDR3 is given with its conserved first and last residue. D genes are given only for firm matches. The listing skips clone size in some rows; elsewhere it reads once, few, many or a size class.

TRBV7-2	TRBJ2-7	.	TRBD2	CASSLLAGGPGEQYF	TGTGCCAGCAGCTTACTAGCGGGAGGGCCGGGGGAGCAGTACTTC
TRBV13	TRBJ2-7	.	TRBD1	CASSLRQGRGEQYF	TGTGCCAGCAGCCTTCGACAGGGGAGAGGGGAGCAGTACTTC
TRBV21-1	TRBJ2-5	.	.	CASSKERRVQETQYF	TGTGCCAGCAGCAAAGAGCGGAGGGTCCAAGAGACCCAGTACTTC
TRBV9	TRBJ1-1	.	TRBD1	CASSPGDRNTEAFF	TGTGCCAGCAGTCCGGGGGACAGGAACACTGAAGCTTTCTTT
TRBV4-3	TRBJ2-1	.	.	CASSQGPSVSYNEQFF	TGCGCCAGCAGCCAAGGACCTAGCGTCTCCTACAATGAGCAGTTCTTC
TRBV7-2	TRBJ1-5	.	.	CASSSGDLGNQPQHF	TGTGCCAGCAGCTCAGGGGATTTGGGCAATCAGCCCCAGCATTTT
TRBV3-1/TRBV3-2	TRBJ2-5	.	.	CASSQVITQETQYF	TGTGCCAGCAGCCAAGTCATTACTCAAGAGACCCAGTACTTC
TRBV24-1	TRBJ1-1	.	.	CATSAPGAEAFF	TGTGCCACCAGTGCCCCAGGGGCTGAAGCTTTCTTT
TRBV27	TRBJ1-1	.	.	CASSLSQGWDTEAFF	TGTGCCAGCAGTTTATCCCAGGGCTGGGACACTGAAGCTTTCTTT
TRBV30	TRBJ1-5	.	.	CAWSVTGNQPQHF	TGTGCCTGGAGTGTAACAGGCAATCAGCCCCAGCATTTT
TRBV11-2	TRBJ2-3	few	TRBD1	CASSLGQEYTDTQYF	TGTGCCAGCAGCTTGGGACAGGAGTACACAGATACGCAGTATTTT
TRBV28	TRBJ2-7	few	TRBD2	CASSLWGGASYEQYF	TGTGCCAGCAGTTTATGGGGAGGGGCGTCCTACGAGCAGTACTTC
TRBV12-3/TRBV12-4	TRBJ1-1	.	.	CASSMGGTEAFF	TGTGCCAGCAGTATGGGGGGGACTGAAGCTTTCTTT
TRBV5-1	TRBJ2-3	.	TRBD2	CASSQGLAGGGTDTQYF	TGCGCCAGCAGCCAGGGACTAGCGGGGGGAGGCACAGATACGCAGTATTTT
TRBV5-1	TRBJ1-4	.	TRBD1	CASSSTGQGIREKLFF	TGCGCCAGCAGCTCCACGGGACAGGGTATACGCGAAAAACTGTTTTTT
TRBV3-1/TRBV3-2	TRBJ1-5	.	TRBD1	CASSQGFTGVGNQPQHF	TGTGCCAGCAGCCAAGGGTTCACAGGGGTGGGCAATCAGCCCCAGCATTTT
TRBV4-2	TRBJ2-4	.	.	CASSQEIGTGKNIQYF	TGTGCCAGCAGCCAAGAAATTGGAACAGGGAAAAACATTCAGTACTTC
TRBV6-4	TRBJ1-4	.	.	CASSDLHPEKLFF	TGTGCCAGCAGTGATTTACACCCTGAAAAACTGTTTTTT
TRBV11-2	TRBJ2-3	.	TRBD2	CASSPPGLAGSTDTQYF	TGTGCCAGCAGCCCTCCCGGGCTAGCGGGAAGCACAGATACGCAGTATTTT
TRBV5-1	TRBJ2-3	.	.	CASSLEAGDPTDTQYF	TGCGCCAGCAGCTTGGAGGCAGGGGACCCCACAGATACGCAGTATTTT
TRBV3-1/TRBV3-2	TRBJ2-3	.	.	CASSQDIAGSTDTQYF	TGTGCCAGCAGCCAAGATATTGCGGGGAGCACAGATACGCAGTATTTT
TRBV24-1	TRBJ2-7	.	.	CATSDPRWAEQYF	TGTGCCACCAGTGACCCCAGATGGGCCGAGCAGTACTTC
TRBV6-2/TRBV6-3	TRBJ2-1	.	TRBD2	CASSPGTSGRLVEQFF	TGTGCCAGCAGTCCGGGGACTAGCGGGAGGTTGGTTGAGCAGTTCTTC
TRBV12-3/TRBV12-4	TRBJ2-5	.	TRBD2	CASRSGVQETQYF	TGTGCCAGCAGGAGCGGGGTACAAGAGACCCAGTACTTC
TRBV2	TRBJ2-7	.	.	CASSGDSAYEQYF	TGTGCCAGCAGTGGCGACTCAGCCTACGAGCAGTACTTC
TRBV7-2	TRBJ2-7	.	.	CASSAQPSSTNYEQYF	TGTGCCAGCAGCGCCCAACCTAGCTCTACTAACTACGAGCAGTACTTC
TRBV7-9	TRBJ2-5	.	.	CASSLSEEETQYF	TGTGCCAGCAGCTTATCTGAGGAGGAGACCCAGTACTTC
TRBV5-5	TRBJ1-3	.	.	CASSLIGRGEAAGNTIYF	TGTGCCAGCAGCTTAATAGGGAGAGGGGAGGCTGCTGGAAACACCATATATTTT
TRBV4-1	TRBJ1-1	few	TRBD1	CASSQGRQGDPTF	TGCGCCAGCAGCCAAGGGAGACAGGGGGATCCCACCTTT
TRBV4-2	TRBJ2-7	.	.	CASSNRENEQYF	TGTGCCAGCAGCAACAGGGAAAACGAGCAGTACTTC
TRBV28	TRBJ1-2	.	.	CASTSSSNYGYTF	TGTGCCAGCACATCGTCGAGTAACTATGGCTACACCTTC
TRBV6-5	TRBJ1-2	.	TRBD1	CASSYRADLTGDGYTF	TGTGCCAGCAGTTACCGCGCGGACCTGACAGGGGATGGCTACACCTTC
TRBV7-6	TRBJ1-3	.	TRBD1	CASSFRDRSGAGNTIYF	TGTGCCAGCAGTTTCCGGGACAGAAGTGGAGCTGGAAACACCATATATTTT
TRBV3-1/TRBV3-2	TRBJ2-3	.	TRBD2	CASSQPAGGGDTQYF	TGTGCCAGCAGCCAACCAGCGGGAGGTGGCGATACGCAGTATTTT
TRBV4-1	TRBJ1-4	.	.	CASSEQGLDEKLFF	TGCGCCAGCAGCGAACAGGGCTTGGACGAAAAACTGTTTTTT
TRBV3-1/TRBV3-2	TRBJ1-1	.	.	CASSQDVSTGIRQAFF	TGTGCCAGCAGCCAAGATGTAAGCACAGGGATCAGGCAAGCTTTCTTT
TRBV25-1	TRBJ2-7	.	.	CASGHSNSYEQYF	TGTGCCAGCGGTCACAGCAACTCCTACGAGCAGTACTTC
TRBV19	TRBJ2-3	.	.	CASSRSDRDTDTQYF	TGTGCCAGTAGTAGATCTGACAGAGACACAGATACGCAGTATTTT
TRBV18	TRBJ2-1	.	.	CASSPRGVDEQFF	TGTGCCAGCTCACCACGGGGGGTGGATGAGCAGTTCTTC
TRBV6-2/TRBV6-3	TRBJ2-7	.	.	CASSSAPIAGYPYEQYF	TGTGCCAGCAGTTCCGCCCCAATTGCGGGTTATCCCTACGAGCAGTACTTC
TRBV7-2	TRBJ1-2	.	TRBD1	CASSLDRTGFDGYTF	TGTGCCAGCAGCTTAGATCGGACAGGCTTCGATGGCTACACCTTC
TRBV2	TRBJ2-7	.	TRBD2	CASRRATSGSSEQYF	TGTGCCAGCAGGAGGGCGACTAGCGGGAGTTCCGAGCAGTACTTC
TRBV6-5	TRBJ1-2	.	TRBD1	CATGGILGGYTF	TGTGCCACAGGGGGAATCTTGGGTGGCTACACCTTC
TRBV2	TRBJ1-6	.	TRBD1	CASSVGTGGDSPLHF	TGTGCCAGCAGTGTGGGGACAGGGGGTGATTCACCCCTCCACTTT
TRBV19	TRBJ2-3	.	TRBD2	CASSIGGGAGGDTQYF	TGTGCCAGTAGTATAGGAGGTGGAGCGGGGGGCGATACGCAGTATTTT
TRBV24-1	TRBJ2-7	.	.	CATSASETSYEQYF	TGTGCCACCAGTGCTAGCGAGACCTCCTACGAGCAGTACTTC
TRBV5-6	TRBJ1-2	.	TRBD1	CASSLRTGTNYGYTF	TGTGCCAGCAGCTTGAGGACAGGGACTAACTATGGCTACACCTTC
TRBV15	TRBJ2-3	.	TRBD2	CATSAGDTDTQYF	TGTGCCACCAGTGCGGGGGACACAGATACGCAGTATTTT
TRBV6-5	TRBJ2-7	.	.	CASRPNRVTYEQYF	TGTGCCAGCAGGCCAAACAGGGTTACCTACGAGCAGTACTTC
TRBV3-1/TRBV3-2	TRBJ2-5	.	TRBD2	CASSQGGGYQETQYF	TGTGCCAGCAGCCAAGGGGGAGGGTACCAAGAGACCCAGTACTTC
TRBV10-2	TRBJ2-3	.	.	CASSESRRGDTQYF	TGCGCCAGCAGTGAGTCGAGGAGGGGAGATACGCAGTATTTT
TRBV21-1	TRBJ2-7	.	.	CASSIMTGGEREGRWEQYF	TGTGCCAGCAGCATCATGACAGGGGGTGAACGGGAGGGCCGTTGGGAGCAGTACTTC
TRBV5-6	TRBJ2-3	.	.	CASSLTGSKTDTQYF	TGTGCCAGCAGCCTGACAGGTAGCAAGACAGATACGCAGTATTTT
TRBV24-1	TRBJ1-1	.	.	CATPGRRVPEAFF	TGTGCCACCCCGGGACGGAGGGTTCCTGAAGCTTTCTTT
TRBV11-2	TRBJ2-1	.	.	CASSLGRYNEQFF	TGTGCCAGCAGCTTGGGGCGCTACAATGAGCAGTTCTTC
TRBV6-2/TRBV6-3	TRBJ1-3	.	.	CASSRGQNSGNTIYF	TGTGCCAGCAGTAGAGGACAGAACTCTGGAAACACCATATATTTT
TRBV7-2	TRBJ2-2	few	.	CASSRGYSGELFF	TGTGCCAGCAGTCGAGGATATTCCGGGGAGCTGTTTTTT
TRBV4-3	TRBJ2-7	.	.	CASSQEGWDEQYF	TGCGCCAGCAGCCAAGAGGGCTGGGACGAGCAGTACTTC
TRBV7-9	TRBJ2-7	few	.	CASSAGITVGYEQYF	TGTGCCAGCAGCGCTGGAATTACAGTTGGCTACGAGCAGTACTTC